This T cell receptor (beta chain) comes out of a study of blood T cell repertoires in COVID-19. Study in general: Samples came from the United States, Italy and Spain, spanning acute and convalescent COVID-19. In each case, the material was cDNA or gDNA derived from T cells, B-cell-depleted T cells, or PBMCs.

The CDR3 runs 13 residues. Trimming took 4 bases from V and 4 from J, leaving 10 bases between them. CDR1 and CDR2 from the germline V gene are SGHTA and FQGNSA. Per the study methods: Estimation of nucleated cell counts was performed using reference gene primer amplification. This table comes from immunoSEQ multiplex PCR, and its TCRdb copy is limited to in-frame clones, with some not included. V and J calls and clone size are copied from that table; D and trimming were computed from the DNA. This table holds about 260,000 clones, around 84% found once. The sequenced sample consisted of peripheral blood. The chain is built from TRBV7-2 and TRBJ1-1, with D possibly being TRBD1 (5 bases). The receptor comes from a man aged 60-69 years with acute or convalescent COVID-19. CDR3 amino acids: CASSYGGSTEAFF. In nucleotides, the CDR3 is TGTGCCAGCAGCTACGGGGGGAGCACTGAAGCTTTCTTT.